The sequence of this TCR beta chain was determined in a study of somatic mutations in cytotoxic T cells in rheumatoid arthritis. Study-wide context: There were some V beta antibody-stained T-cell populations flow-sorted at nearly 100% purity, and these included V beta1+ cells sequenced for TCRB. Study-wide points: There was no significant difference in CD8+ T-cell clonality between rheumatoid arthritis patients and age-matched healthy controls. The slight TRBV07 underrepresentation in rheumatoid arthritis patients was not adjusted for multiple comparisons.

This CDR3 contains 15 residues. Per germline, CDR1 MNHEY and CDR2 SMNVEV (reference sequence). V lost 8 bases to trimming and J lost 3 bases; unmatched junction nucleotides: 9. A word on this clone: Its cognate antigen is unknown.

The study pulled out CD4+ and CD8+ cells with positive magnetic bead selection and then checked their purity by flow cytometry. TCRdb keeps only in-frame clones here, not all; method: immunoSEQ multiplex PCR. The sample lists some 20,000 clones; more than 70% were seen once. This TCR came from a woman aged 45 to 65 in good health. This sequence joins TRBV27 and TRBJ2-1; 8 nucleotides line up with TRBD2. The sample consisted of CD8+ T cells sorted from blood. The CDR3 DNA follows: TGTGCCAGCGAGTCGGGACTAGGGGGCTACAATGAGCAGTTCTTC. It yields the protein CASESGLGGYNEQFF.